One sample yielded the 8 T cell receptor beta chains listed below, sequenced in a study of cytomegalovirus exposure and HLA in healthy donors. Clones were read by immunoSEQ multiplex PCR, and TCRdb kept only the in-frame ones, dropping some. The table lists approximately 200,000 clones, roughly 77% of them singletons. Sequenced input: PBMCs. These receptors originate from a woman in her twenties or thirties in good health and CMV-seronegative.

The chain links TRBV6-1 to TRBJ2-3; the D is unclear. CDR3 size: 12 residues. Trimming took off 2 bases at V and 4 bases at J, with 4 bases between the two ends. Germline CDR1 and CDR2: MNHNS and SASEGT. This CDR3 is CASSEPADTQYF. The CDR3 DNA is TGTGCCAGCAGTGAACCTGCAGATACGCAGTATTTT.

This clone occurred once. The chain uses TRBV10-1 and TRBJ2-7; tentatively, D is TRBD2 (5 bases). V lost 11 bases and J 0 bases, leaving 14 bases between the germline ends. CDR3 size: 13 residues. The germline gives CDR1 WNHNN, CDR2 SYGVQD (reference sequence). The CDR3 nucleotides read TGCGCCTCCAGGAGAGGGTCCTCCTACGAGCAGTACTTC. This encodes CASRRGSSYEQYF.

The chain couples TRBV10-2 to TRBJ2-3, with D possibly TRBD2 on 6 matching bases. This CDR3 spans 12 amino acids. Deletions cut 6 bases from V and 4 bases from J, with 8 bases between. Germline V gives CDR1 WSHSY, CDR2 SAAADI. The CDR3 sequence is CASSTGADTQYF. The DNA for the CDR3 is TGCGCCAGCAGCACGGGGGCAGATACGCAGTATTTT.

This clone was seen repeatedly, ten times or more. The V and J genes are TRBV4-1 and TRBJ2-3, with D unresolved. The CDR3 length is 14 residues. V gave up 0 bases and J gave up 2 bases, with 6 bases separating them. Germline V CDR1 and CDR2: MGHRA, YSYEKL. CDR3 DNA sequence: TGCGCCAGCAGCCAAGATACTAACACAGATACGCAGTATTTT. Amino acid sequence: CASSQDTNTDTQYF.

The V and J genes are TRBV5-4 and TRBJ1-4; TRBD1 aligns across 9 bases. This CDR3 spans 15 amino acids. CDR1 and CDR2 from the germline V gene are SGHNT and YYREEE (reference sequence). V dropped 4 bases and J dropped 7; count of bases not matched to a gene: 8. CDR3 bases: TGTGCCAGCAGCGGTGGGACAGGGACGGGTGAAAAACTGTTTTTT. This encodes CASSGGTGTGEKLFF.

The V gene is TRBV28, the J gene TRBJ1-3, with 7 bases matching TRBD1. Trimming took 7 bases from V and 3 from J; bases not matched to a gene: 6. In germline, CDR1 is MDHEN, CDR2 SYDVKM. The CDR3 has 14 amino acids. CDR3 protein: CASIPGQSGNTIYF. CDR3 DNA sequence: TGTGCCAGCATACCGGGACAGAGTGGAAACACCATATATTTT.

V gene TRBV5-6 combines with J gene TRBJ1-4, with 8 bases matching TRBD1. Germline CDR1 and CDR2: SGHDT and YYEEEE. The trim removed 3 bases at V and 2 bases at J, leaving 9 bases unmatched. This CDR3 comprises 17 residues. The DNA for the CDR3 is TGTGCCAGCAGCTCCGGACAGGGCCTCGCGACTAATGAAAAACTGTTTTTT. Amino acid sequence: CASSSGQGLATNEKLFF.

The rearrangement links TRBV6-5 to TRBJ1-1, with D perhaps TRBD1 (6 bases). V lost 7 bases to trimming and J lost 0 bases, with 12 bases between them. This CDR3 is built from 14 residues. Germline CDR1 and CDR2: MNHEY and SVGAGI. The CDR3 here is CASIRDTLNTEAFF. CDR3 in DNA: TGTGCCAGCATAAGGGACACTTTGAACACTGAAGCTTTCTTT.